These 19 T cell receptor beta chains were all obtained from the same sample, sequenced in a study of CD8 T cells in ankylosing spondylitis. Study observations and caveats: The study identified a TCR beta motif of under ten highly homologous variants that appeared characteristic of ankylosing spondylitis blood.

TCRdb itself ran the 5' RACE reads through MiXCR, one entry per CDR3 protein. The data hold roughly 700,000 distinct CDR3 sequences, with roughly 19% observed a single time. These receptors' antigens are unknown. The sequenced sample consisted of blood, either unsorted or a sorted T cell fraction (not recorded which). All receptors come from a male donor with ankylosing spondylitis.

The CDR3 spells CSARDVGEDTEAFF. CDR3 nucleotides: TGCAGTGCTAGAGATGTAGGGGAGGACACTGAAGCTTTCTTT. The chain combines TRBV20-1 with TRBJ1-1, with D maybe TRBD1 (5 bases). The ends were cut back, 0 bases at V and 3 bases at J, with 11 bases in the middle. This CDR3 has 14 residues. Per germline, CDR1 DFQATT and CDR2 SNEGSKA (reference sequence).

This clonotype was seen more than once but under ten times. The chain couples TRBV11-3 to TRBJ2-1, with D perhaps matching TRBD2 (6 bases). The V end lost 5 bases, the J end lost 10 bases, and 15 bases lay between the germline ends. The CDR3 extends over 13 amino acids. CDR1 is SGHNT, CDR2 YENEEA, per germline. The CDR3 region is CASSPYSGDEQFF. CDR3 nucleotide sequence: TGTGCCAGCAGCCCTTACTCGGGGGACGAGCAGTTCTTC.

This clonotype was picked up many times. The chain uses TRBV27 and TRBJ2-2; 7 positions agree with TRBD1. The CDR3 is 14 residues long. V lost 2 bases to trimming and J lost 6 bases; unmatched junction nucleotides: 3. Germline V gives CDR1 MNHEY, CDR2 SMNVEV (reference sequence). The CDR3 here is CASSLNRGPGELFF. The CDR3 DNA follows: TGTGCCAGCAGTTTAAACAGGGGTCCCGGGGAGCTGTTTTTT.

This rearrangement joins TRBV28 to TRBJ2-3, with D possibly matching TRBD1 (6 bases). V was pared by 7 bases and J by 0 bases, with 17 bases between. The length of the CDR3 is 16 residues. Germline CDR1 and CDR2: MDHEN and SYDVKM. CDR3 residues: CASTQSGVPSTDTQYF. The CDR3 DNA reads TGTGCCAGCACCCAATCAGGGGTCCCTAGCACAGATACGCAGTATTTT.

This clonotype came up a few times. The chain joins TRBV20-1 to TRBJ1-1, with 9 nucleotides matching TRBD1. The CDR3 spans 16 residues. Germline CDR1 DFQATT, CDR2 SNEGSKA (reference sequence). The V and J ends lost 4 bases and 3 bases, in that order; junction bases with no gene match: 12. The CDR3 loop reads CSATSGTGSRDTEAFF. CDR3 sequence (DNA): TGCAGTGCTACATCCGGGACAGGGAGTCGGGACACTGAAGCTTTCTTT.

This clonotype was observed a handful of times. The chain is built from TRBV4-2 and TRBJ1-2, with 7 nucleotides matching TRBD1. With 0 bases clipped from V and 5 bases from J, the junction kept 3 bases outside the gene matches. This CDR3 is 14 amino acids long. CDR1 and CDR2 (germline): LGHNA, YNFKEQ. The CDR3 DNA reads TGTGCCAGCAGCCAAGAGCCAGGGGGGTATGGCTACACCTTC. Protein sequence: CASSQEPGGYGYTF.

This rearrangement joins TRBV5-1 to TRBJ1-4; D perhaps matches TRBD1 (6 bases). V lost 5 bases and J lost 8, with 16 bases in between. CDR1 SGHRS and CDR2 YFSETQ come from the germline V gene. The CDR3 has 14 residues. The CDR3 DNA follows: TGCGCCAGCAGACAGGGAGTGGAGGGGGAAAAACTGTTTTTT. Its protein is CASRQGVEGEKLFF.

This clonotype was picked up many times. V and J are TRBV12-3 or TRBV12-4 and TRBJ2-7; tentatively, D is TRBD1 or TRBD2 (5 bases each). The CDR3 extends over 14 amino acids. V lost 7 bases and J 7 bases, leaving 20 bases between the germline ends. Here the CDR3 reads CASTRAAPEGEQYF. The CDR3 region has the DNA TGTGCCAGCACCCGGGCGGCGCCCGAGGGGGAGCAGTACTTC.

This chain uses TRBV7-9 with TRBJ1-1, with TRBD1 matching over 7 bases. CDR1 SEHNR and CDR2 FQNEAQ come from the germline V gene (reference sequence). Trimming cost V 6 bases and J 6 bases; bases outside gene matches: 7. The CDR3 is made up of 13 amino acids. The CDR3 is CASRAPGQPEAFF. The CDR3 DNA is TGTGCCAGCAGAGCACCGGGACAGCCTGAAGCTTTCTTT.

The J gene is TRBJ1-4, the V gene TRBV20-1, with D perhaps TRBD1 (6 bases). The CDR3 has 15 residues. Germline CDR1 DFQATT, CDR2 SNEGSKA (reference sequence). Trimming took 0 bases from V and 3 from J, leaving 11 bases between them. The CDR3 bases are TGCAGTGCTAGAGATCCGGGACAAGCTAATGAAAAACTGTTTTTT. It yields the protein CSARDPGQANEKLFF.

V and J are TRBV4-1 and TRBJ1-5; TRBD1 aligns across 7 bases. V lost 0 bases and J lost 0; bases outside the gene matches: 8. The CDR3 spans 18 residues. Germline lookup yields CDR1 MGHRA and CDR2 YSYEKL. The DNA of the CDR3 is TGCGCCAGCAGCCAAGATAGGGACAGCCCTTATAGCAATCAGCCCCAGCATTTT. As protein: CASSQDRDSPYSNQPQHF.

This clonotype was counted only a few times. The chain couples TRBV5-1 to TRBJ2-6; D gene ambiguous. Per the germline V gene, CDR1 is SGHRS and CDR2 is YFSETQ. Between the trimmed V and J ends, which lost 7 bases and 4 bases, there was a span of 12 bases. The CDR3 length is 14 residues. The CDR3 sequence is CASYVGSGANVLTF. The CDR3 nucleotides read TGCGCCAGCTACGTCGGTTCCGGGGCCAACGTCCTGACTTTC.

CDR3 in DNA: TGTGCCAGCAGTCCCTGGGGACAGGGCCGTAACTATGGCTACACCTTC. Its protein product is CASSPWGQGRNYGYTF. This chain uses TRBV28 with TRBJ1-2; 9 bases fit TRBD1. The V segment lost 5 bases and the J segment 1 base; nucleotides outside the gene matches: 8. The CDR3 runs to 16 residues. CDR1 and CDR2 from the germline V gene are MDHEN and SYDVKM.

This clonotype was seen more than once but under ten times. CDR3: CASSPGTGWLETQYF. The DNA for the CDR3 is TGCGCCAGCAGCCCCGGGACAGGGTGGTTAGAGACCCAGTACTTC. The chain has TRBV5-1 and TRBJ2-5, with 9 bases matching TRBD1. The CDR3 loop spans 15 amino acids. CDR1 SGHRS and CDR2 YFSETQ come from the germline V gene. V dropped 4 bases and J dropped 4; count of bases not matched to a gene: 8. The full variable domain, with the rest looked up from reference TRBV5-1 and TRBJ2-5, is KAGVTQTPRYLIKTRGQQVTLSCSPISGHRSVSWYQQTPGQGLQFLFEYFSETQRNKGNFPGRFSGRQFSNSRSEMNVSTLELGDSALYLCASSPGTGWLETQYFGPGTRLLVL.

The gene calls are TRBV27 and TRBJ1-4; possibly TRBD1 for D (5 bases). Germline lookup yields CDR1 MNHEY and CDR2 SMNVEV (reference sequence). V was shortened by 4 bases and J by 5 bases, with 11 bases between the two germline ends. The CDR3 has 14 residues. CDR3 sequence (DNA): TGTGCCAGCAGTTACGAGGGGAACAATGAAAAACTGTTTTTT. This translates into CASSYEGNNEKLFF. Variable domain in full (rest from reference TRBV27 and TRBJ1-4): EAQVTQNPRYLITVTGKKLTVTCSQNMNHEYMSWYRQDPGLGLRQIYYSMNVEVTDKGDVPEGYKVSRKEKRNFPLILESPSPNQTSLYFCASSYEGNNEKLFFGSGTQLSVL.

This clonotype was seen more than once but under ten times. The gene calls are TRBV10-3 and TRBJ1-1, with D possibly TRBD1 on 6 matching bases. Trimming pared 11 bases from V and 1 base from J, leaving 14 bases between. Germline V CDR1 and CDR2: ENHRY, SYGVKD. The CDR3 covers 13 residues. The CDR3 DNA sequence: TGTGCCGCCAAGGGGGGGGAGAACACTGAAGCTTTCTTT. It specifies CAAKGGENTEAFF.

This clonotype has just a few counts. The gene calls are TRBV12-3 or TRBV12-4 and TRBJ2-5; TRBD2 aligns across 9 bases. The CDR3 contains 15 residues. The junction had 7 bases not matched to a gene; V was cut back by 3 bases and J by 5 bases. The CDR3 DNA reads TGTGCCAGCAGTTTGCGGGCGGGGGGGCCGGAGACCCAGTACTTC. This encodes CASSLRAGGPETQYF.

This clonotype showed up just a few times. This chain joins TRBV14 and TRBJ2-7; no firm D call. The V and J ends lost 3 bases and 5 bases respectively, with 11 bases between them. The CDR3 runs 13 residues. CDR1 is SGHDN and CDR2 is FVKESK in the germline V gene. Here the CDR3 DNA reads TGTGCCAGCAGCCAGCACATCACCGACGAGCAGTACTTC. Translation gives CASSQHITDEQYF.

This chain uses TRBV11-1 with TRBJ1-1; 7 bases fit TRBD1. The J segment lost 3 bases and the V segment lost 0 bases, leaving 13 bases of the junction unmatched. Germline values: CDR1 SGHAT, CDR2 FQDESV (reference sequence). The CDR3 covers 18 residues. CDR3 sequence (DNA): TGTGCCAGCAGCTTAGCCACCGGGACAGCCGGGATGGACACTGAAGCTTTCTTT. Its protein is CASSLATGTAGMDTEAFF.